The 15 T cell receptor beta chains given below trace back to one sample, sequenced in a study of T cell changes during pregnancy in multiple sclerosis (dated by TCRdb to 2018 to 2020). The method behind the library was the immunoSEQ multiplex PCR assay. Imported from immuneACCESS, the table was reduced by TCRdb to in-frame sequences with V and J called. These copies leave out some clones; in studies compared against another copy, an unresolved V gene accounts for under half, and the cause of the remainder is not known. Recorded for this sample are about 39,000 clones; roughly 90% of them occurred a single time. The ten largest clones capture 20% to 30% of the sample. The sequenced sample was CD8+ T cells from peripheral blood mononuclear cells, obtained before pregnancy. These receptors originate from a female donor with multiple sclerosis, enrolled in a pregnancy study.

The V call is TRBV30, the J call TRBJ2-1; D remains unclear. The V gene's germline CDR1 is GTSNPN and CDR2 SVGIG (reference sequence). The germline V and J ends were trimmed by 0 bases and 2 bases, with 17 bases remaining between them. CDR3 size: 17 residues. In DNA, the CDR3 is TGTGCCTGGAGTGTGAATATGGGTGCGGCCCCCTACAATGAGCAGTTCTTC. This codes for CAWSVNMGAAPYNEQFF.

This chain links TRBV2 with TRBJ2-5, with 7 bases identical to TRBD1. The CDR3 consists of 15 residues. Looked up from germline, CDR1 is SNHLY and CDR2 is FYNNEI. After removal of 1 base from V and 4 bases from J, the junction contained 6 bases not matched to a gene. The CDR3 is CASSEVRGPPETQYF. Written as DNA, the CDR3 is TGTGCCAGCAGTGAAGTGAGGGGGCCCCCAGAGACCCAGTACTTC.

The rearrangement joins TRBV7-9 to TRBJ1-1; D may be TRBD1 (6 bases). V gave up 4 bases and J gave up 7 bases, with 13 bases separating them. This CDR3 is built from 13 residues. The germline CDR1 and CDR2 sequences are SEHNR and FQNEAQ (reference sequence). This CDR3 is CASSSDRIYEAFF. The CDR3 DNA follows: TGTGCCAGCAGCTCCGACAGGATATATGAAGCTTTCTTT. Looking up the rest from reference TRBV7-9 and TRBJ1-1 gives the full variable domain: DTGVSQNPRHKITKRGQNVTFRCDPISEHNRLYWYRQTLGQGPEFLTYFQNEAQLEKSRLLSDRFSAERPKGSFSTLEIQRTEQGDSAMYLCASSSDRIYEAFFGQGTRLTVV.

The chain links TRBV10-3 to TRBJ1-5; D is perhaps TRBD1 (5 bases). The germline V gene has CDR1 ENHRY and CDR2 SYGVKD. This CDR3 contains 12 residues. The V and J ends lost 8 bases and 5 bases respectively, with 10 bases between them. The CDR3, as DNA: TGTGCCATCCCGCCAGGGCATCAGCCCCAGCATTTT. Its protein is CAIPPGHQPQHF.

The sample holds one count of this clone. In DNA, the CDR3 is TGTGCCAGCAGTTACAGGGTGACCTACGAGCAGTACTTC. Translated: CASSYRVTYEQYF. This rearrangement joins TRBV27 to TRBJ2-7; D perhaps matches TRBD1 (6 bases). V lost 4 bases and J 2 bases, leaving 9 bases between the germline ends. Germline-derived CDR1 and CDR2 are MNHEY and SMNVEV (reference sequence). The CDR3 has 13 residues.

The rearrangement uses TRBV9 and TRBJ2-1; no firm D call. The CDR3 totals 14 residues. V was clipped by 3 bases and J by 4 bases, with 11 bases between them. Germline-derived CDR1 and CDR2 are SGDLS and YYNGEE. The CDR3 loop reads CASSDLKPYNEQFF. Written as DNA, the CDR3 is TGTGCCAGCAGCGACCTAAAACCTTACAATGAGCAGTTCTTC.

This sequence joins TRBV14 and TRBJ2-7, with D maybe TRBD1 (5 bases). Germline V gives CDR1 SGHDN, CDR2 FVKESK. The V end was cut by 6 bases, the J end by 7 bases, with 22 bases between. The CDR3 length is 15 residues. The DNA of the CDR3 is TGTGCCAGCAGTCCCCTTTTGACACCCGCAGGGGAGCAGTACTTC. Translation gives CASSPLLTPAGEQYF.

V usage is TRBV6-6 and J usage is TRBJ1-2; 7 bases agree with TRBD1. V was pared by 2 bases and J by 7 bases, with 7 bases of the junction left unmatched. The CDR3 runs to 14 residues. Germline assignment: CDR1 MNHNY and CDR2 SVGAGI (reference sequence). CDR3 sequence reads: CASSYLQGRGGYTF. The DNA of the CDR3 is TGTGCCAGCAGTTACCTACAGGGGAGAGGTGGCTACACCTTC.

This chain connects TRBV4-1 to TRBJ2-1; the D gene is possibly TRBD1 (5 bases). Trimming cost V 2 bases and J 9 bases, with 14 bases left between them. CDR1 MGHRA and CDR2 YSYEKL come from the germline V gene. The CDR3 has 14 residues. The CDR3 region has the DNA TGCGCCAGCAGCCAACGACAGTACCCCAGTGAGCAGTTCTTC. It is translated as CASSQRQYPSEQFF.

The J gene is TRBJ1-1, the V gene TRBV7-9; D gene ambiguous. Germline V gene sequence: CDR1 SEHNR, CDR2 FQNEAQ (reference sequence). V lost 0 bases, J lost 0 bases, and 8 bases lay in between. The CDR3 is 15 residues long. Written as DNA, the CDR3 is TGTGCCAGCAGCTTAGCGGGCAGAGTGAACACTGAAGCTTTCTTT. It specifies CASSLAGRVNTEAFF.

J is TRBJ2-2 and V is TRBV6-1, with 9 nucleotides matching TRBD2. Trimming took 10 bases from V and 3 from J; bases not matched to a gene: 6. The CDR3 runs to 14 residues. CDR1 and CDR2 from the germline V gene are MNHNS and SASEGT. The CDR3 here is CATSAGGDTGELFF. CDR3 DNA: TGTGCCACTTCAGCGGGAGGAGACACCGGGGAGCTGTTTTTT.

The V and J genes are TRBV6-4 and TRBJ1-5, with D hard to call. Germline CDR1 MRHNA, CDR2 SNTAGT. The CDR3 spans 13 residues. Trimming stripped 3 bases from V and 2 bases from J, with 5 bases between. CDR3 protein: CASSEPGNQPQHF. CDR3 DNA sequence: TGTGCCAGCAGTGAGCCAGGCAATCAGCCCCAGCATTTT.

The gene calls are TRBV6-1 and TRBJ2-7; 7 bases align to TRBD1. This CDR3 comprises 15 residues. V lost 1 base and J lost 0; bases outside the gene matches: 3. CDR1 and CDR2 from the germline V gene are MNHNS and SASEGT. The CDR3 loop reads CASSEGTGASYEQYF. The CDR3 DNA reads TGTGCCAGCAGTGAAGGAACAGGGGCCTCCTACGAGCAGTACTTC.

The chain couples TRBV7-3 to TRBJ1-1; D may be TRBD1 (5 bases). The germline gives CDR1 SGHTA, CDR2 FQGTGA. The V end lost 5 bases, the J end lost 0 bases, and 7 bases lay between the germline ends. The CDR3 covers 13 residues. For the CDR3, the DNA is TGTGCCAGCAGCCCGACAGTGAACACTGAAGCTTTCTTT. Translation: CASSPTVNTEAFF. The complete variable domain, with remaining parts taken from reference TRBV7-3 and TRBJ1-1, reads GAGVSQTPSNKVTEKGKYVELRCDPISGHTALYWYRQSLGQGPEFLIYFQGTGAADDSGLPNDRFFAVRPEGSVSTLKIQRTERGDSAVYLCASSPTVNTEAFFGQGTRLTVV.

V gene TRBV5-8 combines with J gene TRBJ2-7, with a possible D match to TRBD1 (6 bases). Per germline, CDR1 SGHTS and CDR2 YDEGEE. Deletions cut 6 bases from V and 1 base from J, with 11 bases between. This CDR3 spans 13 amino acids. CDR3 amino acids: CASILGQSYEQYF. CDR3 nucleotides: TGTGCCAGCATCCTCGGACAGTCCTACGAGCAGTACTTC.